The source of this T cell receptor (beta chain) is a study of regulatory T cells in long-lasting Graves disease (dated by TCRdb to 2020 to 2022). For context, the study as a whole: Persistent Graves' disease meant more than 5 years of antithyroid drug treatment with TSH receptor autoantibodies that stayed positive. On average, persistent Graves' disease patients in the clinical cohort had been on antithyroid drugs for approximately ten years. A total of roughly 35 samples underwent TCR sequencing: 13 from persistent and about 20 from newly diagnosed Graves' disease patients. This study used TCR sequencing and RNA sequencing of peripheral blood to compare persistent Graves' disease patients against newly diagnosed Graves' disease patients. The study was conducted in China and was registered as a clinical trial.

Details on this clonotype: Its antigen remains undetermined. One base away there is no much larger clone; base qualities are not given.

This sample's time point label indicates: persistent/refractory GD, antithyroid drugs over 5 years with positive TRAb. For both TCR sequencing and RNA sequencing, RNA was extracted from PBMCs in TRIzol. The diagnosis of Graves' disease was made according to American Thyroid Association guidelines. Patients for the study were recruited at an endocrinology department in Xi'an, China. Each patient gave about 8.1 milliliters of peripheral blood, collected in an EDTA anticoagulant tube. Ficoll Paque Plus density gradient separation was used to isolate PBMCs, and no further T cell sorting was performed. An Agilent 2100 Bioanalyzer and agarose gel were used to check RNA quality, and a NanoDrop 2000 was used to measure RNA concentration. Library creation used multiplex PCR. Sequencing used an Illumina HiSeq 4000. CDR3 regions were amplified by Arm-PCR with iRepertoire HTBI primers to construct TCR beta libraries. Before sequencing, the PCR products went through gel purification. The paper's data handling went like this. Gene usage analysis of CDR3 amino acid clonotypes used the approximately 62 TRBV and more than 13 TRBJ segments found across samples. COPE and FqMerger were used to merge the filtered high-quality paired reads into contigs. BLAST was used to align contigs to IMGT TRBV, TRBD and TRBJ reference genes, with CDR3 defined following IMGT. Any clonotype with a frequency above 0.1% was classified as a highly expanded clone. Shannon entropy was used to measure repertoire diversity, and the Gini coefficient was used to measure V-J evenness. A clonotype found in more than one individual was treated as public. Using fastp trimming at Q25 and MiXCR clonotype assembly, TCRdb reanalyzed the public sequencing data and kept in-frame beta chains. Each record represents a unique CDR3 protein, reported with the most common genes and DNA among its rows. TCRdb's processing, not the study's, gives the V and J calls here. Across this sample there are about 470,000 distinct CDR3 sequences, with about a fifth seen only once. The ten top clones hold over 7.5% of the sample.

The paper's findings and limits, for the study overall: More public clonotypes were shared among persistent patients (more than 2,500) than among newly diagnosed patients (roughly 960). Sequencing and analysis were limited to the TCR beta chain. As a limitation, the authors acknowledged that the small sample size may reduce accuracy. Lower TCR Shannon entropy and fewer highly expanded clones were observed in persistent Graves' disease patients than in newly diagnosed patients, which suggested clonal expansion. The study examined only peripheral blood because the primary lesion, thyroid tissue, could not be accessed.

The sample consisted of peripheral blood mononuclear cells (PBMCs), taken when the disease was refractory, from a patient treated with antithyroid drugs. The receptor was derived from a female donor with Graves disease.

The bases are TGTGCCAGCAGCCGGTGGACTAGCGGGAGAAACGAGCAGTACTTC. Translated, it gives CASSRWTSGRNEQYF. The chain is made from TRBV4-2 and TRBJ2-7; 13 junctional bases match TRBD2. The CDR3 runs 15 residues from the cysteine to the phenylalanine. CDR3 DNA only is kept here, 45 bases in frame from base 1. Germline trimming: 4 bases from V, 5 bases from J; junction bases outside gene matches: 5. CDR1 LGHNA and CDR2 YNFKEQ are derived from the germline V gene.